The 16 T cell receptor beta chains below were found in one sample sequenced in a study of T cells in localized non-small cell lung cancer. Profiling relied on immunoSEQ multiplex PCR, and the TCRdb table lists in-frame clones only, not all of them. The top ten hold roughly 7.3% of the sample, which has 40,000 or so clones, around 86% seen once. The sample was peripheral blood mononuclear cells, taken before any cancer treatment. These receptors came from a male donor older than 55 with stage II lung adenocarcinoma.

V is TRBV6-1 and J is TRBJ2-1; 10 positions match TRBD2. V shed 3 bases and J 3 bases; nucleotides not matched to a gene: 5. The CDR3 has 16 amino acids. Germline V gene lookup returns CDR1 MNHNS and CDR2 SASEGT. This CDR3 reads CASSESLAGFYNEQFF. CDR3 DNA: TGTGCCAGCAGTGAGTCACTAGCGGGATTCTACAATGAGCAGTTCTTC.

The chain combines TRBV12-5 with TRBJ1-1; 8 bases line up with TRBD1. Germline loops: CDR1 LGHNT, CDR2 FRNRAP. The CDR3 runs to 14 residues. Trimming took 6 bases from V and 3 from J; bases not matched to a gene: 6. This chain's CDR3 is CASGDDRGHTEAFF. CDR3 bases: TGTGCTAGTGGGGACGACAGGGGACACACTGAAGCTTTCTTT.

The table lists this clone with a few counts. The chain couples TRBV9 to TRBJ2-7; 8 nucleotides line up with TRBD2. The CDR3 contains 16 residues. V shed 3 bases, J shed 0 bases, and the junction held 8 bases outside the gene matches. Germline V gives CDR1 SGDLS, CDR2 YYNGEE. The CDR3 coding sequence is TGTGCCAGCAGCGGAGGACTAGCCCGCAGCTCCTACGAGCAGTACTTC. It encodes CASSGGLARSSYEQYF.

The chain joins TRBV5-5 to TRBJ1-2; no definite D call. With 1 base removed from V and 0 bases from J, the gap between germline ends came to 7 bases. There are 14 residues in the CDR3. Germline CDR1 SGHKS, CDR2 YYEKEE (reference sequence). CDR3 sequence (DNA): TGTGCCAGCAGCTTGTTAGGGCCTAACTATGGCTACACCTTC. Protein product: CASSLLGPNYGYTF. The whole variable domain, filled in from reference TRBV5-5 and TRBJ1-2, reads DAGVTQSPTHLIKTRGQQVTLRCSPISGHKSVSWYQQVLGQGPQFIFQYYEKEERGRGNFPDRFSARQFPNYSSELNVNALLLGDSALYLCASSLLGPNYGYTFGSGTRLTVV.

This clone was seen only a few times. The J gene is TRBJ2-7, the V gene TRBV27, with 10 bases matching TRBD2. J lost 7 bases, V lost 1 base, and 7 bases had no gene match. CDR3 length: 15 residues. The germline V gene has CDR1 MNHEY and CDR2 SMNVEV (reference sequence). CDR3 sequence: CASSLWGAGGGEQYF. CDR3 in DNA: TGTGCCAGCAGTTTATGGGGAGCGGGAGGGGGTGAGCAGTACTTC.

The table lists this clone with a count of one. The V call is TRBV28, the J call TRBJ2-7, with a weak D call TRBD2 (6 bases). The V gene lost 6 bases and the J gene lost 5 bases, with 17 bases spanning the gap. The germline V gene has CDR1 MDHEN and CDR2 SYDVKM. The CDR3 is 14 residues long. Written as DNA, the CDR3 is TGTGCCAGCAGCCCCACAGGAGGGGCAAACGAGCAGTACTTC. It encodes CASSPTGGANEQYF.

V and J are TRBV25-1 and TRBJ1-1; D is undetermined. Trimming pared 8 bases from V and 7 bases from J, leaving 14 bases between. CDR1 is MGHDK, CDR2 SYGVNS, per germline. The CDR3 is 12 amino acids. The CDR3 spells CASLGLPHEAFF. CDR3 DNA sequence: TGTGCCAGCTTGGGTCTACCCCATGAAGCTTTCTTT.

The gene calls are TRBV5-1 and TRBJ1-5; 10 nucleotides line up with TRBD1. CDR1 and CDR2 from the germline V gene are SGHRS and YFSETQ. V trimming: 4 bases; J trimming: 2 bases; junction bases outside the gene matches: 6. The length of the CDR3 is 16 residues. CDR3 DNA: TGCGCCAGCAGCACCGGGACAGGGGTTGGCAATCAGCCCCAGCATTTT. Its translation is CASSTGTGVGNQPQHF.

The chain recombines TRBV12-2 with TRBJ1-4; the table calls TRBD1, which could not be checked here. TRBV12-2 is marked as a pseudogene. The CDR3 spans 15 residues. The CDR3 region is CASRPGLRVGEKLFF. The DNA of the CDR3 is TGTGCAAGTCGCCCGGGTCTCAGGGTCGGTGAAAAACTGTTTTTT.

V and J are TRBV2 and TRBJ1-2, with D unresolved. This CDR3 has 15 amino acids. Germline values: CDR1 SNHLY, CDR2 FYNNEI. V was shortened by 2 bases and J by 4 bases, with 14 bases between the two germline ends. CDR3 nucleotides: TGTGCCAGCAGTGAAAACCCGCCCGAGGCCTATGGCTACACCTTC. Protein sequence: CASSENPPEAYGYTF.

V is TRBV27 and J is TRBJ2-7; D might be TRBD1 or TRBD2, each matching 5 bases. CDR1 is MNHEY, CDR2 SMNVEV, per germline (reference sequence). The CDR3 extends over 15 amino acids. The germline V and J ends were trimmed by 3 bases and 6 bases, with 18 bases remaining between them. CDR3 bases: TGTGCCAGCAGTTTTAGATCCGGGATTAGGGGCGAGCAGTACTTC. Its protein is CASSFRSGIRGEQYF.

V gene TRBV6-4 combines with J gene TRBJ1-1; no reliable D call. Trimming removed 5 bases from V and 1 base from J, with 11 bases in between. The CDR3 has 14 residues. Germline loops: CDR1 MRHNA, CDR2 SNTAGT. DNA for the CDR3: TGTGCCAGCAGTAGGGTCGCAGAGAACACTGAAGCTTTCTTT. It translates to CASSRVAENTEAFF.

The chain recombines TRBV15 with TRBJ2-1, with 11 bases aligning to TRBD1. Germline lookup yields CDR1 LNHNV and CDR2 YYDKDF (reference sequence). The junction had 7 bases not matched to a gene; V was cut back by 3 bases and J by 9 bases. The CDR3 length is 15 residues. In DNA form, the CDR3 reads TGTGCCACCAGCAGCAGTCGGGACAGGGGGACTGAGCAGTTCTTC. Its translation is CATSSSRDRGTEQFF.

The chain couples TRBV7-2 to TRBJ1-3, with 9 bases aligning to TRBD1. Trimming removed 5 bases from V and 6 bases from J; junction bases left unmatched: 8. Germline CDR1 is SGHTA and CDR2 is FQGNSA. The CDR3 covers 15 residues. The CDR3 coding sequence is TGTGCCAGCAGCCCCGGGGACAGGGTGGAAAACACCATATATTTT. This codes for CASSPGDRVENTIYF.

The V and J genes are TRBV30 and TRBJ2-3, with D perhaps matching TRBD1 or TRBD2 (7 bases each). Germline V CDR1 and CDR2: GTSNPN, SVGIG (reference sequence). The CDR3 runs to 12 residues. Trimming took 2 bases from V and 6 from J, leaving 9 bases between them. The CDR3 loop reads CAWSQGGDTQYF. The CDR3 region has the DNA TGTGCCTGGAGTCAGGGGGGGGATACGCAGTATTTT.

The rearrangement uses TRBV19 and TRBJ2-3; no definite D call. V was pared by 4 bases and J by 14 bases, with 22 bases between. There are 14 residues in the CDR3. Per the germline V gene, CDR1 is LNHDA and CDR2 is SQIVND (reference sequence). This CDR3 reads CASSNYPRTPRLYF. CDR3 bases: TGTGCCAGTAGTAATTATCCTAGGACCCCCCGCTTGTATTTT.